The rows below give T cell receptor beta chains drawn from one sample of a study of CXCR3-negative and CXCR3-positive naive CD8 T cells. TCRdb re-called the 5' RACE reads; one entry per CDR3 protein, DNA not given. This table lists roughly 140,000 distinct CDR3 sequences. Material: naive CXCR3+ CD8+ T cells from blood. These receptors were taken from a human donor in good health. Some clones in this sample may be carry-over from other donors' samples. Each CDR3 is given with its conserved first and last residue.

cdr3_aa: CASSPPKASRQETQYF
j_call: TRBJ2-5
v_call: TRBV18

cdr3_aa: CASSLLGGIEPQHF
j_call: TRBJ1-5
v_call: TRBV27

cdr3_aa: CASSQGGTGVSYGYTF
j_call: TRBJ1-2
v_call: TRBV4-1

cdr3_aa: CASSFGDIQYF
j_call: TRBJ2-4
v_call: TRBV28

cdr3_aa: CASTSGIGGRYNEQFF
j_call: TRBJ2-1
v_call: TRBV19

cdr3_aa: CSVEGRGQGEKLFF
j_call: TRBJ1-4
v_call: TRBV29-1

cdr3_aa: CASTGEVRTEAFF
j_call: TRBJ1-1
v_call: TRBV5-1

cdr3_aa: CASSYPLIPQTPSSYNEQFF
j_call: TRBJ2-1
v_call: TRBV28

cdr3_aa: CSVEVSGDLTGELFF
j_call: TRBJ2-2
v_call: TRBV29-1

cdr3_aa: CASSQDRSGANVLTF
j_call: TRBJ2-6
v_call: TRBV4-1

cdr3_aa: CASSFPLAGGLYEQYF
j_call: TRBJ2-7
v_call: TRBV7-9

cdr3_aa: CSVEGTGGPKFF
j_call: TRBJ2-1
v_call: TRBV29-1

cdr3_aa: CASSESTHRGVYEQYF
j_call: TRBJ2-7
v_call: TRBV21-1

cdr3_aa: CASRSTLTEAFF
j_call: TRBJ1-1
v_call: TRBV7-9

cdr3_aa: CASSYGGSNSPLHF
j_call: TRBJ1-6
v_call: TRBV6-5

cdr3_aa: CASSLDRPLEQFF
j_call: TRBJ2-1
v_call: TRBV5-5

cdr3_aa: CASSLTITDNQPQHF
j_call: TRBJ1-5
v_call: TRBV12-3/TRBV12-4

cdr3_aa: CASSSSGEQETQYF
j_call: TRBJ2-5
v_call: TRBV11-1